This paragraph reports one T cell receptor beta chain. No antigen is known for it. The CDR3 sequence is 16 residues long. Germline CDR1 and CDR2: MNHNS and SASEGT. V dropped 1 base and J dropped 3 bases, with 12 bases sitting between them. The TCR library protocol was used to attach unique molecular identifiers. These identifiers were attached to individual cDNA molecules. Via MiXCR, TCRdb re-called the 5' RACE reads, giving one row per CDR3 protein. The repertoire consists of tens of thousands of distinct CDR3 sequences, with 10% to 15% occurring once and the leading ten covering around 5.1%. This sample was taken from a study of early T cells in non-severe SARS-CoV-2 infection. Study at large: Unsorted whole-blood RNA was sequenced in bulk, leaving chains unpaired. Findings and limits, study-wide: Matching results from VDJdb favored anti-spike CD8 responses, leaving private and CD4 specificities undetected.

The chain couples TRBV6-1 to TRBJ2-2; D is undetermined. The origin of this receptor is an adult who was a healthcare worker with PCR-confirmed SARS-CoV-2 infection or an uninfected control (not recorded which). Specimen: whole blood. The CDR3 bases are TGTGCCAGCAGTGAAGGGTTTGGGCAGTACACCGGGGAGCTGTTTTTT. This translates into CASSEGFGQYTGELFF.